The present T cell receptor beta chain was sequenced within a study of CD8+CD57+ T cells in acquired aplastic anemia. Study-wide points: Around 30 sequences, all CD8+ CDR3, were shared between patients and controls.

CD8+CD57+ cell expansion, shown by flow cytometry, had occurred in the patients selected for sequencing. The TCR beta profiling, which covered VDJ combination and CDR3 sequence, was carried out using genomic DNA as the template. TCRdb reanalysed the reads using MiXCR and keeps one entry per CDR3 protein. The table records fewer than 250,000 distinct CDR3 sequences, around 45% of them present only once. As for this clonotype: Its antigen is unknown. At one end the junction does not follow the germline gene, possibly because of a read error.

Germline V gene lookup returns CDR1 LNHDA and CDR2 SQIVND (reference sequence). The CDR3 runs to 12 residues. The chain combines TRBV19 with TRBJ2-1; 8 bases are a match to TRBD1. The sequencing input was sorted CD4+, CD8+, or CD8+CD57+ T cells (not recorded which) from PBMCs. The source of this sequence is a human donor with aplastic anemia. This chain's CDR3 is CAGSDRGNEQLF. The CDR3 DNA sequence: TGTGCCGGTAGTGACAGGGGCAATGAGCAGCTCTTC.